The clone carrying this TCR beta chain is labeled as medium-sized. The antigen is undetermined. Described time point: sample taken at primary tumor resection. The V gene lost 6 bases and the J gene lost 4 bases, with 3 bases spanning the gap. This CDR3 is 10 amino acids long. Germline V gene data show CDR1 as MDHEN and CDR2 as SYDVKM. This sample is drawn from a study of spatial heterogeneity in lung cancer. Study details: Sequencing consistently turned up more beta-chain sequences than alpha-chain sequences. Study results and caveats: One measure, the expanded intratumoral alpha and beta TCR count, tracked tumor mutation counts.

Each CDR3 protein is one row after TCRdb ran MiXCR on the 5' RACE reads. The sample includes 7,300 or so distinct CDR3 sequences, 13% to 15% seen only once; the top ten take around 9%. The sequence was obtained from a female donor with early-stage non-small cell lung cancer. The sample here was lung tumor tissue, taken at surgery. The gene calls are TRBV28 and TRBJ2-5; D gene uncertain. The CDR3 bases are TGTGCCAGCAGCCGAGAGACCCAGTACTTC. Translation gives CASSRETQYF.